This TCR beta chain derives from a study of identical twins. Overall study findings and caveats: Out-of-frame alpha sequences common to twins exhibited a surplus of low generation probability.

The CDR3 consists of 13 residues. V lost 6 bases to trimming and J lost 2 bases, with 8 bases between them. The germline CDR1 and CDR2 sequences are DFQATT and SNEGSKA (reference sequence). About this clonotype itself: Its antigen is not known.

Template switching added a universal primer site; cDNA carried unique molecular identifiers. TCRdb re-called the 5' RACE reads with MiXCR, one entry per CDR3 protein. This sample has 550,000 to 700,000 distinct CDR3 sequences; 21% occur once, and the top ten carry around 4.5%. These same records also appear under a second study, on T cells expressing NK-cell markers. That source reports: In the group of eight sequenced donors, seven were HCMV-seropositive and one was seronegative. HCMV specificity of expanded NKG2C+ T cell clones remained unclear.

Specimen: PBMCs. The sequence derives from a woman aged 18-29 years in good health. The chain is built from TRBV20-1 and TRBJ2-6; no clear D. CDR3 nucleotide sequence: TGCAGTGCCCCGGTACCTGGGGCCAACGTCCTGACTTTC. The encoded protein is CSAPVPGANVLTF.